The 30 T cell receptor beta chains in this list originate from one sample, sequenced in a study of human T cells and chemical hapten exposure. TCRdb fed the RACE reads into MiXCR, producing one record per CDR3 protein. The sample includes tens of thousands of distinct CDR3 sequences, around 9.5% of them seen just once. Specified time point: pre-sensitization, week 0. The treatment here: therapeutic diphenylcyclopropenone sensitization with weekly scalp DPC. Sequencing used whole blood, obtained in connection with sensitization to the hapten diphenylcyclopropenone (DPC). These receptors were taken from a woman in her forties with alopecia areata. Some clones in this sample may be carry-over from other donors' samples.

The rearrangement uses TRBV15 and TRBJ1-5, with D unclear. Trimming pared 2 bases from V and 0 bases from J, leaving 14 bases between. CDR1 is LNHNV and CDR2 is YYDKDF in the germline V gene (reference sequence). The CDR3 totals 17 residues. Here the CDR3 reads CATSRLPGLYSNQPQHF. CDR3 DNA: TGTGCCACCAGCAGACTCCCCGGACTATATAGCAATCAGCCCCAGCATTTT. The complete variable domain, with remaining parts taken from reference TRBV15 and TRBJ1-5, reads DAMVIQNPRYQVTQFGKPVTLSCSQTLNHNVMYWYQQKSSQAPKLLFHYYDKDFNNEADTPDNFQSRRPNTSFCFLDIRSPGLGDTAMYLCATSRLPGLYSNQPQHFGDGTRLSIL.

This clonotype was counted ten times or more. CDR3 nucleotides: TGTGCCAGCAGTTACACGACAGCGAACACCGGGGAGCTGTTTTTT. It specifies CASSYTTANTGELFF. The chain combines TRBV6-2 or TRBV6-3 with TRBJ2-2; maybe TRBD1 (5 bases). This CDR3 spans 15 amino acids. Germline loops: CDR1 MNHEY, CDR2 SVGEGT. The V and J ends lost 2 bases and 0 bases respectively, with 7 bases between them.

This clonotype was picked up a small number of times. This chain links TRBV2 with TRBJ1-2; TRBD1 is a possible D gene (5 bases). The CDR3 spans 13 residues. Trimming pared 4 bases from V and 11 bases from J, leaving 17 bases between. The V gene's germline CDR1 is SNHLY and CDR2 FYNNEI. This chain's CDR3 is CASSAAGTGRYTF. The CDR3 DNA is TGTGCCAGCAGTGCGGCGGGGACCGGGCGATACACCTTC.

The sample holds a few counts of this clonotype. This chain joins TRBV5-6 and TRBJ1-2, with 9 bases matching TRBD1. With 3 bases clipped from V and 2 bases from J, the junction kept 5 bases outside the gene matches. The CDR3 totals 15 residues. Germline CDR1 SGHDT, CDR2 YYEEEE. The CDR3 is CASSSQGAGNYGYTF. Here the CDR3 DNA reads TGTGCCAGCAGCTCACAGGGGGCAGGGAACTATGGCTACACCTTC.

In its sample, this clonotype was seen a few times. The rearrangement uses TRBV18 and TRBJ2-1; TRBD1 or TRBD2 may be the D gene (7 bases each). CDR1 and CDR2 (germline): KGHSH, LQKENI. The V and J ends lost 6 bases and 10 bases respectively, with 19 bases between them. The CDR3 loop spans 14 amino acids. The CDR3 DNA sequence: TGTGCCAGCTCCCCCGGGGAGGGGGCCCGGGAGCAGTTCTTC. Translated, it gives CASSPGEGAREQFF.

This clonotype was seen at least ten times. V and J are TRBV4-3 and TRBJ2-2, with D unresolved. The CDR3 spans 16 residues. The V gene lost 4 bases and the J gene lost 4 bases, with 16 bases spanning the gap. Germline CDR1 is LGHNA and CDR2 is YSLEER. The CDR3: CASSRVWGPPTGELFF. The CDR3 coding sequence is TGCGCCAGCAGCCGCGTATGGGGTCCTCCCACCGGGGAGCTGTTTTTT.

This clonotype was seen repeatedly, ten times or more. This chain links TRBV4-3 with TRBJ1-1, with D unresolved. Germline V gene sequence: CDR1 LGHNA, CDR2 YSLEER. V shed 1 base and J shed 9 bases, with 18 bases lying between them. The CDR3 runs 15 residues. This chain's CDR3 is CASSQGPTRSSKAFF. The CDR3 region has the DNA TGCGCCAGCAGCCAAGGCCCGACACGGAGCTCGAAAGCTTTCTTT.

The rearrangement joins TRBV12-3 or TRBV12-4 to TRBJ1-5; 8 bases line up with TRBD1. This CDR3 comprises 17 residues. V lost 3 bases to trimming and J lost 1 base; unmatched junction nucleotides: 8. This chain's CDR3 is CASSFYTGTGSNQPQHF. The CDR3 nucleotides read TGTGCCAGCAGTTTCTACACCGGGACAGGAAGCAATCAGCCCCAGCATTTT.

This chain uses TRBV27 with TRBJ1-5; D is possibly TRBD1 (5 bases). Germline lookup yields CDR1 MNHEY and CDR2 SMNVEV (reference sequence). The CDR3 is 15 residues long. V shed 3 bases and J shed 4 bases, with 13 bases lying between them. The CDR3 region is CASSLQGNLNQPQHF. The CDR3 nucleotides read TGTGCCAGCAGTTTGCAGGGTAACCTTAATCAGCCCCAGCATTTT.

This clonotype was observed a handful of times. The V call is TRBV12-3 or TRBV12-4, the J call TRBJ1-1; no clear D. The CDR3 contains 14 residues. V was clipped by 6 bases and J by 5 bases, with 16 bases between them. The CDR3 coding sequence is TGTGCCAGCAGGCATGACACCTCGGGGACTGAAGCTTTCTTT. Amino acids: CASRHDTSGTEAFF.

This clonotype appeared a few times. V gene TRBV7-2 combines with J gene TRBJ1-3; TRBD1 matches 9 bases. Per the germline V gene, CDR1 is SGHTA and CDR2 is FQGNSA. The V and J ends lost 7 bases and 2 bases, in that order; junction bases with no gene match: 3. The CDR3 extends over 14 amino acids. CDR3 sequence (DNA): TGTGCCAGCAACCGGGACAGGGCTGGAAACACCATATATTTT. This encodes CASNRDRAGNTIYF. The variable domain in full, with the rest retrieved from reference TRBV7-2 and TRBJ1-3, is GAGVSQSPSNKVTEKGKDVELRCDPISGHTALYWYRQSLGQGLEFLIYFQGNSAPDKSGLPSDRFSAERTGGSVSTLTIQRTQQEDSAVYLCASNRDRAGNTIYFGEGSWLTVV.

This clonotype was counted many times. The chain joins TRBV12-3 or TRBV12-4 to TRBJ1-2; tentatively, D is TRBD1 (6 bases). The CDR3 consists of 15 residues. Deletions cut 2 bases from V and 7 bases from J, with 17 bases between. CDR3 DNA: TGTGCCAGCAGTTTAATCGCAGGGGAGAGGGGTGGCTACACCTTC. Encoded protein: CASSLIAGERGGYTF.

In this sample, this clonotype turned up a few times. J is TRBJ1-2 and V is TRBV19, with unresolved D. The germline V gene has CDR1 LNHDA and CDR2 SQIVND (reference sequence). V was clipped by 3 bases and J by 3 bases, with 14 bases between them. The CDR3 loop spans 15 amino acids. CDR3 region: CASSIGHSAYYGYTF. The CDR3 DNA sequence: TGTGCCAGTAGTATCGGTCACTCGGCCTACTATGGCTACACCTTC.

This clonotype was counted many times. This chain joins TRBV5-1 and TRBJ2-3; D perhaps matches TRBD2 (6 bases). V gave up 0 bases and J gave up 0 bases, with 8 bases separating them. There are 15 residues in the CDR3. In germline, CDR1 is SGHRS, CDR2 YFSETQ. For the CDR3, the DNA is TGCGCCAGCAGCTTGGTTGCGGGGAGCACAGATACGCAGTATTTT. Translating gives CASSLVAGSTDTQYF.

This clonotype was picked up many times. The rearrangement joins TRBV19 to TRBJ1-5, with a tentative D call TRBD1 (5 bases). Germline assignment: CDR1 LNHDA and CDR2 SQIVND (reference sequence). This CDR3 contains 16 residues. The V end was cut by 5 bases, the J end by 2 bases, with 16 bases between. CDR3 sequence reads: CASSLSPGGGNQPQHF. The DNA for the CDR3 is TGTGCCAGTAGTCTTTCCCCTGGGGGAGGCAATCAGCCCCAGCATTTT. Supplemented by reference TRBV19 and TRBJ1-5, the full variable domain reads DGGITQSPKYLFRKEGQNVTLSCEQNLNHDAMYWYRQDPGQGLRLIYYSQIVNDFQKGDIAEGYSVSREKKESFPLTVTSAQKNPTAFYLCASSLSPGGGNQPQHFGDGTRLSIL.

The gene calls are TRBV13 and TRBJ2-5; no clear D gene. The CDR3 is made up of 13 amino acids. Trimming removed 5 bases at V and 7 bases at J, with 14 bases between. Germline CDR1 PRHDT, CDR2 FYEKMQ (reference sequence). This CDR3 reads CASSIPPLGTQYF. CDR3 DNA sequence: TGTGCCAGCAGCATTCCGCCTCTAGGGACCCAGTACTTC.

The table lists this clonotype with a few counts. The gene calls are TRBV4-2 and TRBJ1-2; weak D call: TRBD1 (5 bases). Germline V gene data show CDR1 as LGHNA and CDR2 as YNFKEQ. The V gene lost 1 base and the J gene lost 4 bases, with 10 bases spanning the gap. The CDR3 contains 14 residues. The CDR3 region is CASSQVQGPYGYTF. The DNA of the CDR3 is TGTGCCAGCAGCCAAGTTCAGGGTCCCTATGGCTACACCTTC.

The genes are TRBV7-2 and TRBJ2-5; 8 bases are a match to TRBD2. Germline V gene data show CDR1 as SGHTA and CDR2 as FQGNSA. The CDR3 runs to 15 residues. With V trimmed by 7 bases and J by 5 bases, 12 bases remained unmatched. CDR3 in DNA: TGTGCCAGCATGCATCTCGGAAGCGGGGGTGAGACCCAGTACTTC. Translation gives CASMHLGSGGETQYF.

This clonotype was detected many times. The genes are TRBV29-1 and TRBJ1-5; TRBD1 aligns across 8 bases. V lost 1 base to trimming and J lost 6 bases; unmatched junction nucleotides: 14. This CDR3 spans 17 amino acids. Germline V gives CDR1 SQVTM, CDR2 ANQGSEA. CDR3: CSVEGQGANVRPQPQHF. DNA of the CDR3: TGCAGCGTTGAAGGGCAGGGGGCGAACGTACGGCCTCAGCCCCAGCATTTT. The whole variable domain, filled in from reference TRBV29-1 and TRBJ1-5, reads SAVISQKPSRDICQRGTSLTIQCQVDSQVTMMFWYRQQPGQSLTLIATANQGSEATYESGFVIDKFPISRPNLTFSTLTVSNMSPEDSSIYLCSVEGQGANVRPQPQHFGDGTRLSIL.

This clonotype was seen repeatedly, ten times or more. The chain recombines TRBV7-9 with TRBJ2-1; TRBD1 matches at 8 bases. Trimming at V came to 4 bases and at J to 6 bases, leaving 5 bases not matched to a gene. This CDR3 comprises 14 residues. Germline CDR1 SEHNR, CDR2 FQNEAQ (reference sequence). The chain's CDR3 is CASSWTGLGNEQFF. The CDR3 bases are TGTGCCAGCAGCTGGACAGGGTTGGGCAATGAGCAGTTCTTC.

This clonotype was observed a handful of times. V and J are TRBV7-9 and TRBJ1-2; possibly TRBD1 for D (5 bases). The CDR3 loop spans 11 amino acids. Germline assignment: CDR1 SEHNR and CDR2 FQNEAQ (reference sequence). Trimming shortened V by 8 bases and J by 6 bases, and 10 bases separated the two germline ends. The CDR3 sequence is CASGAVNGYTF. The CDR3 coding sequence is TGTGCCAGCGGGGCAGTCAATGGCTACACCTTC.

This clonotype was counted a few times. The chain joins TRBV27 to TRBJ2-3; D remains ambiguous. The V gene's germline CDR1 is MNHEY and CDR2 SMNVEV (reference sequence). The CDR3 length is 13 residues. Trimming took off 6 bases at V and 1 base at J, with 8 bases between the two ends. CDR3 in DNA: TGTGCCAGCAGGGGTACAGGCACAGATACGCAGTATTTT. The encoded protein is CASRGTGTDTQYF.

The sample holds many counts of this clonotype. The chain employs TRBV3-1 and TRBJ1-2; 9 bases are shared with TRBD1. V was pared by 5 bases and J by 4 bases, with 2 bases of the junction left unmatched. The CDR3 consists of 13 residues. Germline-derived CDR1 and CDR2 are LGHDT and YNNKEL (reference sequence). The CDR3: CASSGQGTYGYTF. The CDR3 DNA reads as TGTGCCAGCAGCGGACAGGGGACCTATGGCTACACCTTC.

This clonotype was picked up a small number of times. As DNA, the CDR3 is TGCAGCGGGGGACAGAAGAACACTGAAGCTTTCTTT. Translated: CSGGQKNTEAFF. This chain uses TRBV29-1 with TRBJ1-1; 7 bases fit TRBD1. Losses at the gene ends were 7 bases for V and 1 base for J; bases not matched to a gene: 3. The germline CDR1 and CDR2 sequences are SQVTM and ANQGSEA. CDR3 size: 12 residues.

This clonotype was seen ten or more times. The chain combines TRBV20-1 with TRBJ2-3; TRBD2 matches at 10 bases. Germline V gene lookup returns CDR1 DFQATT and CDR2 SNEGSKA (reference sequence). CDR3 length: 14 residues. The junction had 5 bases not matched to a gene; V was cut back by 6 bases and J by 2 bases. Here the CDR3 reads CSARLAGVTDTQYF. The CDR3 DNA is TGCAGTGCCCGGCTAGCGGGGGTCACAGATACGCAGTATTTT.

This clonotype has only a few counts. The chain is built from TRBV9 and TRBJ2-3, with 12 bases lining up with TRBD2. The CDR3 runs to 17 residues. Germline CDR1 reads SGDLS; CDR2 reads YYNGEE. J lost 0 bases, V lost 4 bases, and 6 bases had no gene match. The CDR3 protein is CASSPSGGVPSTDTQYF. The CDR3 DNA sequence: TGTGCCAGCAGCCCTAGCGGGGGGGTTCCTAGCACAGATACGCAGTATTTT. The complete variable domain, with remaining parts taken from reference TRBV9 and TRBJ2-3, reads DSGVTQTPKHLITATGQRVTLRCSPRSGDLSVYWYQQSLDQGLQFLIQYYNGEERAKGNILERFSAQQFPDLHSELNLSSLELGDSALYFCASSPSGGVPSTDTQYFGPGTRLTVL.

Turning to this clonotype: This may stem from a read error, because a much larger clone lies one nucleotide away. The chain joins TRBV3-1 to TRBJ2-3; TRBD2 matches 9 bases. CDR1 and CDR2 from the germline V gene are LGHDT and YNNKEL (reference sequence). CDR3 length equals 19 residues. The CDR3: CASSQEGVQRGVTTDTQNF. As DNA, the CDR3 is TGTGCCAGCAGCCAAGAAGGTGTCCAGCGGGGGGTCACCACAGATACGCAGAATTTT.

The gene calls are TRBV18 and TRBJ1-6; D uncertain. The germline gives CDR1 KGHSH, CDR2 LQKENI. The CDR3 consists of 15 residues. V was pared by 3 bases and J by 8 bases, with 14 bases between. The CDR3 is CASSPRAGADSPLHF. In nucleotides, the CDR3 is TGTGCCAGCTCACCTCGTGCCGGAGCGGATTCACCCCTCCACTTT.

This clonotype was seen more than once but under ten times. The chain is built from TRBV7-3 and TRBJ2-7; D call uncertain. The germline CDR1 and CDR2 sequences are SGHTA and FQGTGA. There are 13 residues in the CDR3. The V end was cut by 6 bases, the J end by 3 bases, with 12 bases between. The CDR3 nucleotides read TGTGCCAGCAGTCCCGGGCCCTACTACGAGCAGTACTTC. The encoded protein is CASSPGPYYEQYF.

This clonotype showed up just a few times. The J gene is TRBJ1-5, the V gene TRBV4-3, with TRBD1 matching 7 bases. The CDR3 loop spans 15 amino acids. The germline CDR1 and CDR2 sequences are LGHNA and YSLEER. Trimming took 0 bases from V and 6 from J; bases not matched to a gene: 5. CDR3 coding DNA: TGCGCCAGCAGCCAAGATGAGGGGGCGGGTCAGCCCCAGCATTTT. This sequence encodes CASSQDEGAGQPQHF.